This T cell receptor beta chain was profiled in a study of blood T cell repertoires in COVID-19. Study in general: Spain, Italy and the United States supplied samples that represented acute and convalescent COVID-19. In each case, the material was cDNA or gDNA derived from T cells, B-cell-depleted T cells, or PBMCs.

The CDR3 runs to 13 residues. Germline values: CDR1 KGHDR, CDR2 SFDVKD. V lost 4 bases, J lost 4 bases, and 7 bases lay in between. In the original workflow: Estimates of nucleated cell counts were drawn from the amplification of reference gene primers. Only in-frame clones appear in the TCRdb table, and some are missing; sequencing was by immunoSEQ multiplex PCR. Clone size and V and J calls were adopted from that table, with D and trimming inferred from the DNA. The table records 110,000 or so clones, 60% to 85% of them present only once. This receptor was obtained from a human donor in a cohort sampled during active or convalescent COVID-19. The sequencing input was peripheral blood. The V gene is TRBV24-1, the J gene TRBJ1-5; the D gene is possibly TRBD1 (5 bases). The chain's CDR3 is CATSETGNQPQHF. In DNA, the CDR3 is TGTGCCACCAGTGAAACAGGTAATCAGCCCCAGCATTTT.